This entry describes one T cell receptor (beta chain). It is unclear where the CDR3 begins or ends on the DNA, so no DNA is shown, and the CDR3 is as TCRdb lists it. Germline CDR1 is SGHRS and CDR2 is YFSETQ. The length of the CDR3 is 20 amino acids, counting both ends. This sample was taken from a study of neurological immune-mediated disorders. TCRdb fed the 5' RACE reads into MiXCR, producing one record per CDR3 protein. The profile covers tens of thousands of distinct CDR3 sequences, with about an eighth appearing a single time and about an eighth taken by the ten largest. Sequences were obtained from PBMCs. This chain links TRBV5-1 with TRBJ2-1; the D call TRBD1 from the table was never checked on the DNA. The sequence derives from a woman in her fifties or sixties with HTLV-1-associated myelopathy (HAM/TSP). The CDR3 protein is CASSFYICSAQSGARNEQFF.